This T cell receptor beta chain derives from a study of cytomegalovirus exposure and HLA in healthy donors. About the study: In a later analysis, it was reported that the roughly 130 validation repertoires had been produced on the same platform as the 670 or so repertoires belonging to the first cohort.

Here immunoSEQ multiplex PCR was the method, and the copy in TCRdb shows in-frame clones only, minus some. In the table there are over 200,000 clones, around 90% of which are singletons. Germline CDR1 SGHAT, CDR2 FQNNGV. Trimming took 5 bases from V and 2 from J, leaving 11 bases between them. This CDR3 region has 14 residues. Sequences were obtained from PBMCs. The receptor was isolated from a woman younger than 45 in good health and CMV-seronegative. The chain carries TRBV11-2 and TRBJ2-3, with D possibly called TRBD1 or TRBD2 (5 bases each). This CDR3 reads CASSPGTATDTQYF. CDR3 bases: TGTGCCAGCAGCCCCGGGACCGCCACAGATACGCAGTATTTT.